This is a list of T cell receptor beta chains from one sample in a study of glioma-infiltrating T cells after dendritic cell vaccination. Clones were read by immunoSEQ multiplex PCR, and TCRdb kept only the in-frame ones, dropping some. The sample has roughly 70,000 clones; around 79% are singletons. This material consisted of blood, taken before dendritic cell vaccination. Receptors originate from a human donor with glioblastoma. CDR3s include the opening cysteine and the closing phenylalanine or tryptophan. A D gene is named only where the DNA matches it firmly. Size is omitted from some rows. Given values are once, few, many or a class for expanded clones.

cdr3_nt: TGTGCCAGCAGTGCCCAGGGACACTATAGCAATCAGCCCCAGCATTTT; cdr3_aa: CASSAQGHYSNQPQHF; d_call: .; j_call: TRBJ1-5; v_call: TRBV27; clone_size: .
cdr3_nt: TGTGCCAGCAGCCTCCAGGGTTTACAGACTAATGAAAAACTGTTTTTT; cdr3_aa: CASSLQGLQTNEKLFF; d_call: .; j_call: TRBJ1-4; v_call: TRBV5-6; clone_size: .
cdr3_nt: TGTGCCTGGAGAGGGGGAGACTATGGAAACACCATATATTTT; cdr3_aa: CAWRGGDYGNTIYF; d_call: .; j_call: TRBJ1-3; v_call: TRBV30; clone_size: .
cdr3_nt: TGTGCCAGCAGGGGTAGCGGGAGGGCCCATGAGCAGTTCTTC; cdr3_aa: CASRGSGRAHEQFF; d_call: TRBD2; j_call: TRBJ2-1; v_call: TRBV27; clone_size: .
cdr3_nt: TGCGCCAGCCCCCCAAAGGGGTCTAGAAGTCAGCCCCAGCATTTT; cdr3_aa: CASPPKGSRSQPQHF; d_call: .; j_call: TRBJ1-5; v_call: TRBV5-1; clone_size: .
cdr3_nt: TGTGCCGGCCGGGACAGGGGTACCGGAAACACCATATATTTT; cdr3_aa: CAGRDRGTGNTIYF; d_call: TRBD1; j_call: TRBJ1-3; v_call: TRBV6-1; clone_size: few
cdr3_nt: TGCGCCAGCAGCTTGGAGGACAGGGGAGGTGTGGTCGGGGAGCTGTTTTTT; cdr3_aa: CASSLEDRGGVVGELFF; d_call: TRBD1; j_call: TRBJ2-2; v_call: TRBV5-1; clone_size: .
cdr3_nt: TGTGCCAGCAGCGTAGGACAAACGGATTATGGCTACACCTTC; cdr3_aa: CASSVGQTDYGYTF; d_call: .; j_call: TRBJ1-2; v_call: TRBV9; clone_size: .
cdr3_nt: TGTGCCAGCAGCACCACAGGGGGGAGGGCCCAGGCCCAGTACTTC; cdr3_aa: CASSTTGGRAQAQYF; d_call: .; j_call: TRBJ2-5; v_call: TRBV7-9; clone_size: .
cdr3_nt: TGTGCCAGCAGTCACCGGGACAGGGGGAACAATGAGCAGTTCTTC; cdr3_aa: CASSHRDRGNNEQFF; d_call: TRBD1; j_call: TRBJ2-1; v_call: TRBV6-1; clone_size: .
cdr3_nt: TGCGCCAGCAGCTTGGGCAGTTTCGACACTGAAGCTTTCTTT; cdr3_aa: CASSLGSFDTEAFF; d_call: .; j_call: TRBJ1-1; v_call: TRBV5-1; clone_size: .
cdr3_nt: TGTGCCAGCTCACGGGGACAGGGTAACTATGGCTACACCTTC; cdr3_aa: CASSRGQGNYGYTF; d_call: TRBD1; j_call: TRBJ1-2; v_call: TRBV18; clone_size: .
cdr3_nt: TGTGCCAGCAGCTTAAACAGGCCCTCTGGGGCCAACGTCCTGACTTTC; cdr3_aa: CASSLNRPSGANVLTF; d_call: .; j_call: TRBJ2-6; v_call: TRBV7-2; clone_size: .
cdr3_nt: TGTGCCAGCAGTGAAGCCCCCGGCTCTGGGGCCAACGTCCTGACTTTC; cdr3_aa: CASSEAPGSGANVLTF; d_call: .; j_call: TRBJ2-6; v_call: TRBV6-1; clone_size: .
cdr3_nt: TGCGCCAGCAGCCGCGGGCCTCTGAACACTGAAGCTTTCTTT; cdr3_aa: CASSRGPLNTEAFF; d_call: .; j_call: TRBJ1-1; v_call: TRBV4-1; clone_size: .
cdr3_nt: TGTGCCAGCAGTGACCTGGACACCTACTCTGGAAACACCATATATTTT; cdr3_aa: CASSDLDTYSGNTIYF; d_call: .; j_call: TRBJ1-3; v_call: TRBV6-1; clone_size: .
cdr3_nt: TGTGCCAGCAGATCTCCACAGGGGGGTAGTGGGGCCAACGTCCTGACTTTC; cdr3_aa: CASRSPQGGSGANVLTF; d_call: TRBD1; j_call: TRBJ2-6; v_call: TRBV2; clone_size: .
cdr3_nt: TGTGCCAGCCGGGGACTTCAGGGGGTGGTTCGTTCACCCCTCCACTTT; cdr3_aa: CASRGLQGVVRSPLHF; d_call: TRBD1; j_call: TRBJ1-6; v_call: TRBV27; clone_size: few
cdr3_nt: TGTGCCAGCCATGCGAGGGTTTACAATGAGCAGTTCTTC; cdr3_aa: CASHARVYNEQFF; d_call: .; j_call: TRBJ2-1; v_call: TRBV2; clone_size: .
cdr3_nt: TGTGCCAGCCGGCGGGCTGATCAGCCCCAGCATTTT; cdr3_aa: CASRRADQPQHF; d_call: .; j_call: TRBJ1-5; v_call: TRBV28; clone_size: .
cdr3_nt: TGCGCCAGCAGTGCGCGGCTTGGGCAGCCCCAGCATTTT; cdr3_aa: CASSARLGQPQHF; d_call: .; j_call: TRBJ1-5; v_call: TRBV10-1; clone_size: .
cdr3_nt: TGCAGCGCACACAGGGAAGGAGGCACTGAAGCTTTCTTT; cdr3_aa: CSAHREGGTEAFF; d_call: .; j_call: TRBJ1-1; v_call: TRBV29-1; clone_size: .
cdr3_nt: TGTGCCAGCAGTTACGGCCGGCAGGGGGCCTACGAGCAGTACTTC; cdr3_aa: CASSYGRQGAYEQYF; d_call: TRBD1; j_call: TRBJ2-7; v_call: TRBV6-5; clone_size: once
cdr3_nt: TGTGCCAGCTCACGAGAGGGGGGGAATGGCTACACCTTC; cdr3_aa: CASSREGGNGYTF; d_call: .; j_call: TRBJ1-2; v_call: TRBV18; clone_size: few
cdr3_nt: TGTGCCAGCAGCCAATCAGGGGGACGTACGCTCCATTTT; cdr3_aa: CASSQSGGRTLHF; d_call: TRBD1; j_call: TRBJ2-3; v_call: TRBV14; clone_size: .
cdr3_nt: TGTGCCAGCAGTTACTCGTTCGTCTCCGGAAACACCATATATTTT; cdr3_aa: CASSYSFVSGNTIYF; d_call: .; j_call: TRBJ1-3; v_call: TRBV6-5; clone_size: .
cdr3_nt: TGCGCCAGCGGAACAGGGACAGCGGACGACAATGAGCAGTTCTTC; cdr3_aa: CASGTGTADDNEQFF; d_call: TRBD1; j_call: TRBJ2-1; v_call: TRBV4-1; clone_size: .
cdr3_nt: TGTGCCAGCAGCTTTGGGCCCTATGGCTACACCTTC; cdr3_aa: CASSFGPYGYTF; d_call: .; j_call: TRBJ1-2; v_call: TRBV7-2; clone_size: .
cdr3_nt: TGTGCCAGCAGCTCTCCACCGGCAGATACGCAGTATTTT; cdr3_aa: CASSSPPADTQYF; d_call: .; j_call: TRBJ2-3; v_call: TRBV5-4; clone_size: once